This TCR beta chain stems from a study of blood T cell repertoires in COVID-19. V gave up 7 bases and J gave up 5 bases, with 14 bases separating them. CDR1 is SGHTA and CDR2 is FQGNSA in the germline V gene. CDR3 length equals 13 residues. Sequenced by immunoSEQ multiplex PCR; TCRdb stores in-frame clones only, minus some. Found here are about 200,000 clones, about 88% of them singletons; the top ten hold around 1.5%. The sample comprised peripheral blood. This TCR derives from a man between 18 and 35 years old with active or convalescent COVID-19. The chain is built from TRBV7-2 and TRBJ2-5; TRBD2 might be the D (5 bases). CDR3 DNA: TGTGCCAGCACCAGGACTGGGCGGGAGACCCAGTACTTC. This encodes CASTRTGRETQYF.